The 22 T cell receptor beta chains given below trace back to one sample, sequenced in a study of cytomegalovirus exposure and HLA in healthy donors (dated by TCRdb to 2016 to 2017). Library method: the immunoSEQ multiplex PCR assay. A mixture of 60 forward primers for TCR Vbeta segments and 13 reverse primers for TCR Jbeta segments was used in the multiplex PCR. The source is immuneACCESS, and TCRdb retained only in-frame sequences with V and J called. Part of the clones is not carried over; for the studies checked, unresolved V genes explain less than half of this, and the remainder is unexplained. This sample comprises more than 150,000 clones, roughly 80% of them detected only once. About 8% of the sample goes to the ten largest clones. The source material was PBMCs. The receptors here all came from a woman between 35 and 50 years old in good health and CMV-seropositive.

V gene TRBV2 combines with J gene TRBJ2-3; 8 bases line up with TRBD2. The CDR3 length is 15 residues. Germline CDR1 and CDR2: SNHLY and FYNNEI. The J segment lost 3 bases and the V segment lost 7 bases, leaving 9 bases of the junction unmatched. The CDR3 spells CASKRGLGRTDTQYF. The DNA of the CDR3 is TGTGCCAGCAAGCGGGGACTAGGGAGGACAGATACGCAGTATTTT.

J is TRBJ1-5 and V is TRBV29-1; 11 bases line up with TRBD1. With V trimmed by 4 bases and J by 5 bases, 1 base remained unmatched. The germline V gene has CDR1 SQVTM and CDR2 ANQGSEA. The CDR3 is 13 amino acids. The CDR3 protein is CSVGTGGHQPQHF. DNA of the CDR3: TGCAGCGTTGGGACAGGGGGCCATCAGCCCCAGCATTTT.

The rearrangement links TRBV14 to TRBJ2-3, with 11 bases matching TRBD2. Trimming cost V 7 bases and J 5 bases; bases outside gene matches: 8. Germline CDR1 reads SGHDN; CDR2 reads FVKESK. This CDR3 has 15 residues. CDR3: CASTELAGVGDTQYF. The CDR3 bases are TGTGCCAGCACCGAACTAGCGGGAGTTGGAGATACGCAGTATTTT.

The rearrangement joins TRBV7-2 to TRBJ1-4; D remains ambiguous. V was trimmed by 3 bases and J by 4 bases, leaving 3 bases between them. The CDR3 length is 12 residues. Germline-derived CDR1 and CDR2 are SGHTA and FQGNSA. The CDR3 DNA reads TGTGCCAGCAGCTTTCTTAATGAAAAACTGTTTTTT. Its translation is CASSFLNEKLFF.

The V and J genes are TRBV7-2 and TRBJ1-5; weak D call: TRBD1 (5 bases). The CDR3 extends over 15 amino acids. The V end lost 2 bases, the J end lost 2 bases, and 10 bases lay between the germline ends. Germline V gene data show CDR1 as SGHTA and CDR2 as FQGNSA. The CDR3 loop reads CASSLQGSGNQPQHF. The CDR3 DNA is TGTGCCAGCAGCTTACAGGGTTCGGGCAATCAGCCCCAGCATTTT.

This chain links TRBV5-1 with TRBJ1-1; a possible D gene is TRBD1 (5 bases). The germline V gene encodes CDR1 SGHRS and CDR2 YFSETQ. V lost 5 bases, J lost 3 bases, and 11 bases lay in between. There are 13 residues in the CDR3. For the CDR3, the DNA is TGCGCCAGCAGTAAGGCGGGGGACACTGAAGCTTTCTTT. It yields the protein CASSKAGDTEAFF. Drawing the rest from reference TRBV5-1 and TRBJ1-1, the complete variable domain is KAGVTQTPRYLIKTRGQQVTLSCSPISGHRSVSWYQQTPGQGLQFLFEYFSETQRNKGNFPGRFSGRQFSNSRSEMNVSTLELGDSALYLCASSKAGDTEAFFGQGTRLTVV.

The rearrangement links TRBV5-4 to TRBJ2-7, with D possibly matching TRBD1 (6 bases). With 0 bases removed from V and 7 bases from J, the gap between germline ends came to 20 bases. CDR1 and CDR2 (germline): SGHNT, YYREEE (reference sequence). CDR3 size: 16 residues. DNA for the CDR3: TGTGCCAGCAGCTTGGGGGCTGGTCCGACGAGGGGGGAGCAGTACTTC. Amino acid sequence: CASSLGAGPTRGEQYF.

The chain's CDR3 is CASMEGVGSYEQYF. CDR3 coding DNA: TGTGCCAGCATGGAGGGAGTGGGTTCTTACGAGCAGTACTTC. The rearrangement joins TRBV27 to TRBJ2-5, with TRBD2 as a possible D gene (6 bases). The better agreement between TRBJ2-7 and the DNA end casts doubt on the J call. CDR3 length: 14 residues. Germline V gene sequence: CDR1 MNHEY, CDR2 SMNVEV (reference sequence).

There are a few counts of this clone. The chain is built from TRBV7-9 and TRBJ1-2; no definite D call. CDR1 SEHNR and CDR2 FQNEAQ come from the germline V gene (reference sequence). This CDR3 region has 13 residues. Trimming removed 2 bases from V and 3 bases from J, with 7 bases in between. CDR3 nucleotides: TGTGCCAGCAGCTTAAATGAGGACTATGGCTACACCTTC. This encodes CASSLNEDYGYTF.

In nucleotides, the CDR3 is TGTGCCAGCAGTCCCCTGTGGGAGGGCCTCACCGGGGAGCTGTTTTTT. Amino acids: CASSPLWEGLTGELFF. The rearrangement joins TRBV28 to TRBJ2-2; 7 bases fit TRBD2. Germline loops: CDR1 MDHEN, CDR2 SYDVKM. J gave up 4 bases and V 5 bases, and 10 bases lay outside the gene matches. The CDR3 consists of 16 residues.

This clone appeared once. J is TRBJ2-1 and V is TRBV4-2, with 9 bases lining up with TRBD2. Looked up from germline, CDR1 is LGHNA and CDR2 is YNFKEQ. The V gene end was trimmed by 1 base and the J gene end by 1 base; junction bases not matched to a gene: 14. The CDR3 covers 20 residues. CDR3 in amino acids: CASSQGPAGGSDVSYNEQFF. In DNA, the CDR3 is TGTGCCAGCAGCCAAGGGCCCGCGGGAGGGTCCGATGTATCCTACAATGAGCAGTTCTTC.

The CDR3 protein is CASSYSSRDMGPQHF. CDR3 DNA: TGTGCCAGCAGTTACTCGTCCCGGGACATGGGGCCCCAGCATTTT. The chain combines TRBV6-6 with TRBJ1-5, with a weak D call TRBD1 (6 bases). This CDR3 region has 15 residues. V dropped 0 bases and J dropped 9 bases, with 15 bases sitting between them. The germline V gene encodes CDR1 MNHNY and CDR2 SVGAGI (reference sequence).

The V and J genes are TRBV13 and TRBJ2-5; D not resolved. The V and J ends lost 1 base and 3 bases respectively, with 15 bases between them. Germline CDR1 reads PRHDT; CDR2 reads FYEKMQ (reference sequence). There are 16 residues in the CDR3. The CDR3 here is CASSLVGSSDKETQYF. The CDR3 region has the DNA TGTGCCAGCAGCTTAGTAGGTAGCTCCGATAAAGAGACCCAGTACTTC. Full variable domain (remainder filled in from reference TRBV13 and TRBJ2-5): AAGVIQSPRHLIKEKRETATLKCYPIPRHDTVYWYQQGPGQDPQFLISFYEKMQSDKGSIPDRFSAQQFSDYHSELNMSSLELGDSALYFCASSLVGSSDKETQYFGPGTRLLVL.

The chain joins TRBV6-1 to TRBJ2-7; 8 nucleotides match TRBD1. V was pared by 0 bases and J by 6 bases, with 7 bases of the junction left unmatched. Germline V gene lookup returns CDR1 MNHNS and CDR2 SASEGT. The CDR3 length is 15 residues. CDR3 DNA: TGTGCCAGCAGTGAAGCTTGGCCCAGGGGGCTCGAGCAGTACTTC. It translates to CASSEAWPRGLEQYF.

The rearrangement uses TRBV7-3 and TRBJ2-1; weak D call: TRBD1 (5 bases). This CDR3 is built from 15 residues. Trimming took off 3 bases at V and 6 bases at J, with 15 bases between the two ends. Germline assignment: CDR1 SGHTA and CDR2 FQGTGA. In nucleotides, the CDR3 is TGTGCCAGCAGCTTCCAGGGATTAGTGGGCAATGAGCAGTTCTTC. Translated, it gives CASSFQGLVGNEQFF.

The chain uses TRBV6-6 and TRBJ2-5; the match to TRBD2 covers 7 bases. Looked up from germline, CDR1 is MNHNY and CDR2 is SVGAGI (reference sequence). V lost 6 bases to trimming and J lost 4 bases; unmatched junction nucleotides: 14. The CDR3 loop spans 16 amino acids. CDR3 sequence reads: CASRSTSLKQSETQYF. The CDR3 bases are TGTGCCAGCAGGTCGACTAGCTTAAAACAATCAGAGACCCAGTACTTC.

Only one count was recorded for this clone. Its ends do not fully match the called genes, so a read error is possible. This rearrangement joins TRBV7-7 to TRBJ2-5; possible D gene TRBD1, 5 bases. Per the germline V gene, CDR1 is SSHAT and CDR2 is FNYEAQ (reference sequence). This CDR3 has 14 residues. CDR3 sequence reads: CASSLSAGSETQYF. As DNA, the CDR3 is TGTGCTAGCAGCTTAAGTGCAGGGTCGGAGACCCAGTACTTC. Looking up the rest from reference TRBV7-7 and TRBJ2-5 gives the full variable domain: GAGVSQSPRYKVTKRGQDVTLRCDPISSHATLYWYQQALGQGPEFLTYFNYEAQPDKSGLPSDRFSAERPEGSISTLTIQRTEQRDSAMYRCASSLSAGSETQYFGPGTRLLVL.

The chain uses TRBV15 and TRBJ1-1; TRBD1 might be the D (5 bases). V lost 8 bases, J lost 6 bases, and 22 bases lay in between. The CDR3 is 15 residues long. Germline CDR1 LNHNV, CDR2 YYDKDF (reference sequence). CDR3: CATGTGGSSFPEAFF. The CDR3 nucleotides read TGTGCCACCGGAACGGGGGGGAGTTCGTTCCCTGAAGCTTTCTTT. The entire variable domain, with the rest obtained from reference TRBV15 and TRBJ1-1, is as follows: DAMVIQNPRYQVTQFGKPVTLSCSQTLNHNVMYWYQQKSSQAPKLLFHYYDKDFNNEADTPDNFQSRRPNTSFCFLDIRSPGLGDTAMYLCATGTGGSSFPEAFFGQGTRLTVV.

The chain employs TRBV27 and TRBJ1-2; D is possibly TRBD1 (6 bases). The CDR3 totals 12 residues. Deletions cut 5 bases from V and 11 bases from J, with 15 bases between. Germline CDR1 MNHEY, CDR2 SMNVEV (reference sequence). The CDR3 protein is CASSPKGGAYTF. DNA of the CDR3: TGTGCCAGCAGTCCCAAGGGGGGGGCTTACACCTTC.

The rearrangement joins TRBV28 to TRBJ2-7; TRBD1 matches 10 bases. The CDR3 is 13 amino acids. The germline gives CDR1 MDHEN, CDR2 SYDVKM. With V trimmed by 7 bases and J by 6 bases, 6 bases remained unmatched. The CDR3 sequence is CASKRQGAVEQYF. In nucleotides, the CDR3 is TGTGCCAGCAAGAGACAGGGGGCGGTCGAGCAGTACTTC.

This clone was seen only a few times. The J gene is TRBJ1-2, the V gene TRBV6-5; D is ambiguous. Trimming took 5 bases from V and 7 from J, leaving 14 bases between them. Germline V gene lookup returns CDR1 MNHEY and CDR2 SVGAGI. The CDR3 runs to 13 residues. CDR3 DNA: TGTGCCAGCAGTGAACGCAGGTTGCGTGGCTACACCTTC. It translates to CASSERRLRGYTF.

V usage is TRBV7-3 and J usage is TRBJ2-3; a possible D gene is TRBD1 (8 bases). The CDR3 consists of 17 residues. Germline CDR1 is SGHTA and CDR2 is FQGTGA. The V end was cut by 4 bases, the J end by 1 base, with 18 bases between. CDR3 DNA: TGTGCCAGCAGCTCACAGGGGGGGCTAGCGGGCACAGATACGCAGTATTTT. This gives the protein CASSSQGGLAGTDTQYF.